The 9 T cell receptor beta chains presented below share a single source sample, sequenced in a study of patients and donors after allogeneic stem cell transplantation. TCRdb passed the RT-PCR reads through MiXCR, listing each CDR3 protein once. Of roughly 190,000 distinct CDR3 sequences in the sample, 41% were seen once. The source material was blood, either unsorted or a sorted T cell fraction (not recorded which). All receptors come from a human donor who was either an allogeneic HSCT recipient or a stem cell or donor lymphocyte infusion donor (not recorded which). It is not recorded whose cells these are; they may come from a transplant donor.

This clonotype was counted only a few times. The rearrangement uses TRBV9 and TRBJ2-7; D unclear. Germline V gene data show CDR1 as SGDLS and CDR2 as YYNGEE. CDR3 length equals 15 residues. Trimming left V 0 bases short and J 3 bases short, with 13 bases between. The CDR3 DNA follows: TGTGCCAGCAGCGTAGGTGGTGACCACAGCTACGAGCAGTACTTC. It codes for CASSVGGDHSYEQYF.

The CDR3 spells CASIGKETQYF. The CDR3 DNA follows: TGTGCCAGCATAGGGAAAGAGACCCAGTACTTC. The V and J genes are TRBV6-5 and TRBJ2-5; no reliable D call. V was clipped by 7 bases and J by 3 bases, with 6 bases between them. There are 11 residues in the CDR3. Germline assignment: CDR1 MNHEY and CDR2 SVGAGI.

The rearrangement uses TRBV12-3 or TRBV12-4 and TRBJ1-3; 7 nucleotides line up with TRBD1. J gave up 13 bases and V 3 bases, and 0 bases lay outside the gene matches. CDR3 length: 10 amino acids. The CDR3 nucleotides read TGTGCCAGCAGTTTGGGACAGATATATTTT. Its translation is CASSLGQIYF.

J is TRBJ2-1 and V is TRBV12-3 or TRBV12-4, with 8 bases that match TRBD2. This CDR3 is 15 amino acids long. Trimming took 6 bases from V and 4 from J; bases not matched to a gene: 8. The CDR3 is CASRGVSSGYNEQFF. DNA for the CDR3: TGTGCCAGCAGGGGGGTTTCTAGCGGGTACAATGAGCAGTTCTTC.

This clonotype showed up just once. This chain links TRBV2 with TRBJ1-4; maybe TRBD1 (6 bases). The CDR3 is 15 amino acids. Trimming took off 5 bases at V and 4 bases at J, with 14 bases between the two ends. Germline-derived CDR1 and CDR2 are SNHLY and FYNNEI. The CDR3 DNA sequence: TGTGCCAGCAGTTCATCGGGGGGCGTTAATGAAAAACTGTTTTTT. It specifies CASSSSGGVNEKLFF.

The CDR3 spells CASSRDKGPNEQFF. The CDR3 coding sequence is TGTGCCAGCAGTCGGGACAAAGGCCCAAATGAGCAGTTCTTC. The chain recombines TRBV7-9 with TRBJ2-1; D possibly corresponds to TRBD1 (6 bases). CDR3 length: 14 residues. Germline V gene lookup returns CDR1 SEHNR and CDR2 FQNEAQ (reference sequence). Trimming shortened V by 6 bases and J by 7 bases, and 16 bases separated the two germline ends.

This clonotype was picked up a small number of times. The CDR3 loop reads CSVGVAAGPFYGYTF. CDR3 DNA sequence: TGCAGCGTTGGGGTGGCGGCAGGGCCCTTTTATGGCTACACCTTC. V usage is TRBV29-1 and J usage is TRBJ1-2; tentative D call: TRBD1 (5 bases). This CDR3 is 15 amino acids long. V was trimmed by 4 bases and J by 5 bases, leaving 20 bases between them. Germline loops: CDR1 SQVTM, CDR2 ANQGSEA.

V gene TRBV14 combines with J gene TRBJ2-7; D is possibly TRBD2 (5 bases). The ends were cut back, 4 bases at V and 3 bases at J, with 13 bases in the middle. Germline V gene data show CDR1 as SGHDN and CDR2 as FVKESK. The CDR3 sequence is 14 residues long. For the CDR3, the DNA is TGTGCCAGCAGCCCACAAGGACTTAACTACGAGCAGTACTTC. Translated, it gives CASSPQGLNYEQYF.

This clonotype has a handful of counts. The V call is TRBV20-1, the J call TRBJ1-2, with D perhaps matching TRBD1 (5 bases). Germline V lookup: CDR1 DFQATT, CDR2 SNEGSKA (reference sequence). The germline V and J ends were trimmed by 6 bases and 5 bases, with 16 bases remaining between them. This CDR3 has 13 amino acids. The CDR3 nucleotides read TGCAGTGCCACGCAGGGTTTCGGGTATGGCTACACCTTC. Amino acids: CSATQGFGYGYTF.